A few counts support the clone carrying this T cell receptor beta chain. The treatment was: some 20 received Ad26.COV2.S at low or high dose, single or two shots; 5 received placebo; per-sample allocation not given. At day 63 after the first vaccine or placebo injection, samples were drawn. The source of the sample is a study of Ad26.COV2.S vaccination and SARS-CoV-2 variants. Whole-study context: COV1001, an Ad26.COV2.S trial, supplied this vaccine-arm donor.

Trimming cost V 6 bases and J 6 bases, with 9 bases left between them. Germline V gene lookup returns CDR1 MNHEY and CDR2 SVGEGT. This CDR3 is built from 12 residues. The data were produced by immunoSEQ multiplex PCR, yet TCRdb's version contains in-frame clones alone and is incomplete. The table lists some 250,000 clones, 70% to 90% of them singletons. V gene TRBV6-2 or TRBV6-3 combines with J gene TRBJ1-5; D is unclear. The receptor comes from a person aged 18-65 years who received the Ad26.COV2.S COVID-19 vaccine or a placebo. The specimen comprised peripheral blood, sampled in a trial of Ad26.COV2.S vaccine versus placebo. The CDR3: CASSQHGQPQHF. Here the CDR3 DNA reads TGTGCCAGCAGCCAACACGGTCAGCCCCAGCATTTT.